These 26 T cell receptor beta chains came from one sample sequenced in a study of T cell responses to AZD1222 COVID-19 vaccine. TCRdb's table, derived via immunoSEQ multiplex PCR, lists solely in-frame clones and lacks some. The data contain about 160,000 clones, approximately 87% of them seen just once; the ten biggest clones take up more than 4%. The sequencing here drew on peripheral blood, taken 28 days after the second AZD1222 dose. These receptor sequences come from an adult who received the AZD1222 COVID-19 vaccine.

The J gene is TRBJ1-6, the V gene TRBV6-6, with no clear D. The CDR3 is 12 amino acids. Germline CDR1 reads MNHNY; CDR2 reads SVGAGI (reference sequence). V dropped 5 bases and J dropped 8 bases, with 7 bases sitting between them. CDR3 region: CASSPSDSPLHF. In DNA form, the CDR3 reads TGTGCCAGCAGTCCCTCCGATTCACCCCTCCACTTT.

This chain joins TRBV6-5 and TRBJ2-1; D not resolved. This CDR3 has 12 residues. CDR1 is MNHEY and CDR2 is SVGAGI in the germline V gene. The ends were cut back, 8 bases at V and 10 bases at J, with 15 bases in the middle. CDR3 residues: CASVSVEREQFF. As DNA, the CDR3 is TGTGCCAGCGTATCAGTGGAGAGGGAGCAGTTCTTC.

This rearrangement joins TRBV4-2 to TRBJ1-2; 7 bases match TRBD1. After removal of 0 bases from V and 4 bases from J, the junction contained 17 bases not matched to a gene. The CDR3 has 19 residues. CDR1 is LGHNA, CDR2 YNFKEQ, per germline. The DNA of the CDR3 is TGTGCCAGCAGCCAAGACCGCCCGGGACAGATACTTACGGGCTATGGCTACACCTTC. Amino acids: CASSQDRPGQILTGYGYTF.

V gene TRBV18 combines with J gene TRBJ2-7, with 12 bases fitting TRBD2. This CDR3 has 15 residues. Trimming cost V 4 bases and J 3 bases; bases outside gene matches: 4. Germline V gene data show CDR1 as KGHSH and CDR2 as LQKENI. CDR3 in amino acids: CASSLGLAGNYEQYF. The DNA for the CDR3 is TGTGCCAGCTCACTAGGACTAGCGGGGAACTACGAGCAGTACTTC.

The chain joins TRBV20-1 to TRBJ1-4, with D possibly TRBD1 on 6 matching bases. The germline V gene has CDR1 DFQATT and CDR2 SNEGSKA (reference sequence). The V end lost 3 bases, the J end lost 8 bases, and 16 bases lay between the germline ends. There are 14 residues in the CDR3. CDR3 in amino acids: CSASRGTPGEKLFF. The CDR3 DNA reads TGCAGTGCTAGTAGGGGGACTCCGGGAGAAAAACTGTTTTTT.

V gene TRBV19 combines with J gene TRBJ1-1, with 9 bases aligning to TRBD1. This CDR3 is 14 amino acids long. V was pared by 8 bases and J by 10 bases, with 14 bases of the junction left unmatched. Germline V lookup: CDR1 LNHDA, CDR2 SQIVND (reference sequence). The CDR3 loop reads CASHEGGQGWAAFF. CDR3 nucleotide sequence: TGTGCCAGTCACGAGGGGGGACAGGGTTGGGCAGCTTTCTTT.

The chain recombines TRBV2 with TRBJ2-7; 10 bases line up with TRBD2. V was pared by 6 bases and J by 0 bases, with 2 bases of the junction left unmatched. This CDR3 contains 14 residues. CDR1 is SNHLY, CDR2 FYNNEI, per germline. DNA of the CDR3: TGTGCCAGCAGACTAGCGGGGAGCTCCTACGAGCAGTACTTC. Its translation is CASRLAGSSYEQYF. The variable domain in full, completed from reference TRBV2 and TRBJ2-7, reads EPEVTQTPSHQVTQMGQEVILRCVPISNHLYFYWYRQILGQKVEFLVSFYNNEISEKSEIFDDQFSVERPDGSNFTLKIRSTKLEDSAMYFCASRLAGSSYEQYFGPGTRLTVT.

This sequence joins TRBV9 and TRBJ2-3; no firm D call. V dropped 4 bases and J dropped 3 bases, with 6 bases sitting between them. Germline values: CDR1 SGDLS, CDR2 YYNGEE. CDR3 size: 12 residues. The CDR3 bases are TGTGCCAGCAGCCCGGAGACAGATACGCAGTATTTT. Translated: CASSPETDTQYF.

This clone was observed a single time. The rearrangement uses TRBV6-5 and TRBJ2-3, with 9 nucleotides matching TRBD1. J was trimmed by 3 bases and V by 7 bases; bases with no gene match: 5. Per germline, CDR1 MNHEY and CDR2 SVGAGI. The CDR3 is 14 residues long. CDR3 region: CASTLGQGTDTQYF. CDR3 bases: TGTGCCAGCACCCTAGGACAGGGGACAGATACGCAGTATTTT.

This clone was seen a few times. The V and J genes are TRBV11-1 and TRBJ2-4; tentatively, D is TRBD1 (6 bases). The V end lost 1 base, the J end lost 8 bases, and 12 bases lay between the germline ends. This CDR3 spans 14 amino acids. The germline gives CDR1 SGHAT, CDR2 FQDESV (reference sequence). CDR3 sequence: CASSLDRVGDIQYF. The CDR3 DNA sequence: TGTGCCAGCAGCTTAGACAGGGTCGGGGACATTCAGTACTTC.

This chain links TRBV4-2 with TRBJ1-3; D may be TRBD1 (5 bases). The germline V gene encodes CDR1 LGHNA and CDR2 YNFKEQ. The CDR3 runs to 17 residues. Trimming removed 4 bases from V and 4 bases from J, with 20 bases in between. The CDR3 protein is CASSLSAAGTEGNTIYF. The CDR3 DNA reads TGTGCCAGCAGCCTCAGTGCGGCAGGGACGGAGGGAAACACCATATATTTT.

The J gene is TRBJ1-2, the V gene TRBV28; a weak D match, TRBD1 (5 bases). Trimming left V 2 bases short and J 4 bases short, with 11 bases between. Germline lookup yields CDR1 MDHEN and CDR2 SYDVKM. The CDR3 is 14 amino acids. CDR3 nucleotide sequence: TGTGCCAGCAGTTTAAGCGGGGCCGTCTATGGCTACACCTTC. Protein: CASSLSGAVYGYTF.

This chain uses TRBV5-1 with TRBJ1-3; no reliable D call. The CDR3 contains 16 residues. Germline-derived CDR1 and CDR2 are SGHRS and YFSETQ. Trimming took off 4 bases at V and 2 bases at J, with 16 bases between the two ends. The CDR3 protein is CASSLLEAGPGNTIYF. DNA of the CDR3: TGCGCCAGCAGCCTCCTTGAGGCAGGCCCTGGAAACACCATATATTTT.

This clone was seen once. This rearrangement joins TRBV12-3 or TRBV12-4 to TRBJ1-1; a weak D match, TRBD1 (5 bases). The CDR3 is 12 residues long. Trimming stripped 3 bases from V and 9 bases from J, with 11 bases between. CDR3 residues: CASSLGLVQAFF. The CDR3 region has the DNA TGTGCCAGCAGTTTGGGACTTGTCCAAGCTTTCTTT.

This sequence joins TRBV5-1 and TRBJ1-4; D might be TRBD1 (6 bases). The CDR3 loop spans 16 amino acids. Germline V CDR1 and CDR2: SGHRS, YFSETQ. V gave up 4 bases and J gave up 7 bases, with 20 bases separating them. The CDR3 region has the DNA TGCGCCAGCAGCCCAGGTAGTGGGGGGCGGTCTGAAAAACTGTTTTTT. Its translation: CASSPGSGGRSEKLFF.

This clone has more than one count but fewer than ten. Here the CDR3 DNA reads TGTGCCAGCCGGCTCGGGGGGGCCTTCGCCGGGGAGCTGTTTTTT. It yields the protein CASRLGGAFAGELFF. J is TRBJ2-2 and V is TRBV6-5; 8 bases match TRBD2. This CDR3 region has 15 residues. The V and J ends lost 8 bases and 6 bases, in that order; junction bases with no gene match: 11. Germline CDR1 MNHEY, CDR2 SVGAGI.

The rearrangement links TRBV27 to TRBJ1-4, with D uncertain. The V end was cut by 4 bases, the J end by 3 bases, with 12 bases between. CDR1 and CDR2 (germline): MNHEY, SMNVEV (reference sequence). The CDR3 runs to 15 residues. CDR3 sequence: CASSSTGIANEKLFF. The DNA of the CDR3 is TGTGCCAGCAGTTCCACCGGAATTGCTAATGAAAAACTGTTTTTT. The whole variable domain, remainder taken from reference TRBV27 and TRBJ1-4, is EAQVTQNPRYLITVTGKKLTVTCSQNMNHEYMSWYRQDPGLGLRQIYYSMNVEVTDKGDVPEGYKVSRKEKRNFPLILESPSPNQTSLYFCASSSTGIANEKLFFGSGTQLSVL.

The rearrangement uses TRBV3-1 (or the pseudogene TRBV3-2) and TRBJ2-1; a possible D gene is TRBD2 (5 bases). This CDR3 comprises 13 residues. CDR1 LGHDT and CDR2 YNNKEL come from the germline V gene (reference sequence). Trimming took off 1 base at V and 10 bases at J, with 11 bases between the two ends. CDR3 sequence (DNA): TGTGCCAGCAGCCAAGGTCTAGCTATGGAGCAGTTCTTC. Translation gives CASSQGLAMEQFF.

The CDR3 is CASSYNPTGQETQYF. The CDR3 DNA sequence: TGTGCCAGCAGTTACAACCCGACAGGACAAGAGACCCAGTACTTC. The chain joins TRBV6-5 to TRBJ2-5, with D perhaps matching TRBD1 (6 bases). The V end lost 2 bases, the J end lost 2 bases, and 12 bases lay between the germline ends. The CDR3 is 15 amino acids. Germline-derived CDR1 and CDR2 are MNHEY and SVGAGI.

CDR3 loop: CASSHLGAAEKLFF. CDR3 DNA sequence: TGTGCCAGCAGCCACCTGGGCGCAGCCGAAAAACTGTTTTTT. The V and J genes are TRBV3-1 (or the pseudogene TRBV3-2) and TRBJ1-4; D uncertain. Germline values: CDR1 LGHDT, CDR2 YNNKEL (reference sequence). This CDR3 region has 14 residues. V dropped 3 bases and J dropped 8 bases, with 13 bases sitting between them.

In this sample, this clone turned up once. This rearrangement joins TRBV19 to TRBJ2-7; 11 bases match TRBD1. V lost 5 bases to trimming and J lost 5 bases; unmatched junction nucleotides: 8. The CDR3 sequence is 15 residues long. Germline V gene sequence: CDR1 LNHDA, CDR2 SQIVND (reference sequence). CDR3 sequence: CASSPRTGGKDEQYF. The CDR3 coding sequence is TGTGCCAGTAGTCCCCGGACAGGGGGCAAGGACGAGCAGTACTTC. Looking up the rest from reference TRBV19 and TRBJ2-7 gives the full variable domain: DGGITQSPKYLFRKEGQNVTLSCEQNLNHDAMYWYRQDPGQGLRLIYYSQIVNDFQKGDIAEGYSVSREKKESFPLTVTSAQKNPTAFYLCASSPRTGGKDEQYFGPGTRLTVT.

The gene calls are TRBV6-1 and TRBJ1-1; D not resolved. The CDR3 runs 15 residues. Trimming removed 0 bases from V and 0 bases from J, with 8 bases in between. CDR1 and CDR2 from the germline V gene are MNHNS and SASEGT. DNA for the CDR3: TGTGCCAGCAGTGAAGCGCTCTTCTTGAACACTGAAGCTTTCTTT. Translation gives CASSEALFLNTEAFF.

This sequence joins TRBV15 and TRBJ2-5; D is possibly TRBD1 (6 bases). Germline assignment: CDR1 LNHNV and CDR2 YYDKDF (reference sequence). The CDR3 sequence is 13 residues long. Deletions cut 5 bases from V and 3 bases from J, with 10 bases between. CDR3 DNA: TGTGCCACCAGCGGAAGGACAGAAGAGACCCAGTACTTC. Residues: CATSGRTEETQYF.

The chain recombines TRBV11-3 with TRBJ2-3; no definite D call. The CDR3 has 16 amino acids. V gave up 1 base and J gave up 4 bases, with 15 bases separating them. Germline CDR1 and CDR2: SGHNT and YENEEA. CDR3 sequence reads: CASSLGSVRWADTQYF. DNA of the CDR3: TGTGCCAGCAGCTTAGGATCAGTTCGTTGGGCAGATACGCAGTATTTT.

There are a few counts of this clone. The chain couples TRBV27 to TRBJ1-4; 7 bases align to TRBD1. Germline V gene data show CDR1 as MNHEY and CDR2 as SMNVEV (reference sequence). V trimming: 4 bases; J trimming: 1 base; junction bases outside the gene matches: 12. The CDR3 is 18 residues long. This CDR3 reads CASSSRQGGGQTNEKLFF. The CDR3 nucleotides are TGTGCCAGCAGTTCCCGACAGGGAGGTGGGCAAACTAATGAAAAACTGTTTTTT.

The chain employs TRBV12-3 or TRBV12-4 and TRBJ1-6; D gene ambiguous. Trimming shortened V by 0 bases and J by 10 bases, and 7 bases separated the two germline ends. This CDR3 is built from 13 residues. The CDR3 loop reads CASSLALGSPLHF. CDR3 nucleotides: TGTGCCAGCAGTTTAGCGCTTGGATCACCCCTCCACTTT.